One T cell receptor (beta chain) is described in this entry. Isolated PBMCs totaled at least 7 million in each sample. Sample-barcoded 5' priming and a J-beta primer mix drove a second PCR of roughly 7 to 11 cycles. TCRdb fed the 5' RACE reads into MiXCR, producing one record per CDR3 protein. The sample shows 850,000 to 950,000 distinct CDR3 sequences, 29% of them seen only once. This specimen comes from a study of blood T cells in healthy people across ages. The sequence derives from a woman aged 80 or older in good health. Sequencing was carried out using blood.

CDR3 bases: TGTGCCAGCAGCTTTGAGAGGTCACAGTTCGTTTACAATGAGCAGTTCTTC. Its translation: CASSFERSQFVYNEQFF. This chain links TRBV7-6 with TRBJ2-1; D is unresolved. Trimming took 3 bases from V and 4 from J, leaving 19 bases between them. The CDR3 sequence is 17 residues long. In germline, CDR1 is SGHVS, CDR2 FNYEAQ.